The 8 T cell receptor beta chains presented below share a single source sample, sequenced in a study of radiation and T cells in renal cell carcinoma. Sequenced by immunoSEQ multiplex PCR; TCRdb stores in-frame clones only, minus some. The sample has about 130,000 clones; around 90% are singletons. As for time point: blood 2 weeks post-SBRT. Treatment in this sample: 15 Gy SBRT to primary tumor, nephrectomy 4 weeks later. The material sequenced was blood, taken from a patient whose treatment included radiotherapy and nephrectomy. Receptors originate from a woman between 70 and 85 years old with renal cell carcinoma.

V usage is TRBV4-3 and J usage is TRBJ2-3; 14 positions match TRBD2. The CDR3 totals 19 residues. Unmatched junction bases numbered 12, after V lost 4 bases and J lost 3 bases. The germline V gene has CDR1 LGHNA and CDR2 YSLEER. The DNA of the CDR3 is TGCGCCAGCAGCCTCAGACCTCTCGGACTAGCGGGGGGAACAGATACGCAGTATTTT. Translating it yields CASSLRPLGLAGGTDTQYF.

V is TRBV30 and J is TRBJ2-5, with D maybe TRBD1 (6 bases). The CDR3 totals 13 residues. Trimming pared 3 bases from V and 11 bases from J, leaving 19 bases between. From germline, CDR1 is GTSNPN and CDR2 SVGIG (reference sequence). The CDR3 is CAWRPEGGRYQYF. The CDR3 nucleotides are TGTGCCTGGAGACCCGAAGGGGGAAGGTATCAGTACTTC.

The chain employs TRBV19 and TRBJ2-6; D ambiguous. Germline V gene lookup returns CDR1 LNHDA and CDR2 SQIVND (reference sequence). This CDR3 region has 13 residues. Trimming cost V 6 bases and J 1 base, with 4 bases left between them. The CDR3 sequence is CASSISGANVLTF. Here the CDR3 DNA reads TGTGCCAGTAGCATATCTGGGGCCAACGTCCTGACTTTC.

This clone was seen just once. Additional DNA sequences in this sample encode the identical CDR3. The rearrangement uses TRBV5-4 and TRBJ1-2; 7 bases agree with TRBD1. The CDR3 is made up of 13 amino acids. The V gene end was trimmed by 4 bases and the J gene end by 4 bases; junction bases not matched to a gene: 4. CDR1 and CDR2 (germline): SGHNT, YYREEE (reference sequence). CDR3 sequence: CASSLRDSYGYTF. Here the CDR3 DNA reads TGTGCCAGCAGCCTCCGGGACAGCTATGGCTACACCTTC. Combining the CDR3 with reference TRBV5-4 and TRBJ1-2 gives the whole variable domain ETGVTQSPTHLIKTRGQQVTLRCSSQSGHNTVSWYQQALGQGPQFIFQYYREEENGRGNFPPRFSGLQFPNYSSELNVNALELDDSALYLCASSLRDSYGYTFGSGTRLTVV.

The chain links TRBV7-9 to TRBJ2-5; TRBD1 matches 7 bases. Germline V gene sequence: CDR1 SEHNR, CDR2 FQNEAQ (reference sequence). This CDR3 region has 18 residues. V lost 6 bases to trimming and J lost 5 bases; unmatched junction nucleotides: 21. CDR3 sequence reads: CASRPGQAALGHGETQYF. CDR3 DNA: TGTGCCAGCAGACCCGGACAGGCCGCATTGGGCCATGGGGAGACCCAGTACTTC.

The chain couples TRBV27 to TRBJ2-1, with TRBD2 matching over 12 bases. CDR3 length: 17 residues. V gave up 3 bases and J gave up 7 bases; unmatched junction bases: 10. CDR1 and CDR2 (germline): MNHEY, SMNVEV (reference sequence). The CDR3 nucleotides are TGTGCCAGCAGTTTCAGGCTAGCGGGGGGGAGTTCAAATGAGCAGTTCTTC. Translated, it gives CASSFRLAGGSSNEQFF.

This rearrangement joins TRBV13 to TRBJ1-1; unclear D gene. This CDR3 has 13 amino acids. The germline V gene has CDR1 PRHDT and CDR2 FYEKMQ (reference sequence). Trimming removed 6 bases from V and 3 bases from J, with 11 bases in between. The CDR3 sequence is CASSTGLYTEAFF. CDR3 nucleotide sequence: TGTGCCAGCAGTACCGGGTTATACACTGAAGCTTTCTTT.

This clone has just one count. This chain joins TRBV5-4 and TRBJ2-5; D is undetermined. Germline CDR1 is SGHNT and CDR2 is YYREEE (reference sequence). Trimming shortened V by 2 bases and J by 0 bases, and 2 bases separated the two germline ends. This CDR3 is 12 amino acids long. CDR3 loop: CASSLNQETQYF. The CDR3 nucleotides read TGTGCCAGCAGCTTAAACCAAGAGACCCAGTACTTC.